The subject of this entry is one TCR beta chain. Its antigen is not identified. The length of the CDR3 is 15 residues. V lost 3 bases and J lost 4; bases outside the gene matches: 6. CDR1 is LNHNV, CDR2 YYDKDF, per germline (reference sequence). These data come from a study of identical twins. The study, taken as a whole, reports: Among beta out-of-frame sequences, excess sharing between twins appeared weaker.

Addition of a universal primer site occurred through template switching, and cDNA carried unique molecular identifiers. TCRdb re-called the 5' RACE reads with MiXCR, one entry per CDR3 protein. The sample carries roughly 350,000 distinct CDR3 sequences, about 9% recorded once. This receptor was obtained from a woman aged 45-65 years in good health. The chain couples TRBV15 to TRBJ1-1; 9 bases map to TRBD1. The sample was naive T cells sorted from blood. CDR3 loop: CATSSGDRAGTEAFF. CDR3 DNA sequence: TGTGCCACCAGCAGTGGGGACAGGGCCGGCACTGAAGCTTTCTTT.